This TCR beta chain stems from a study of T cells in Graves' hyperthyroidism and ophthalmopathy (dated by TCRdb to between 2017 and 2020). Looking at the study overall: A discovery cohort of approximately 97 patients, about 44 with Graves' ophthalmopathy and over 55 with stable Graves' hyperthyroidism, was used to find distinguishing TCR V-J signatures. An independent validation cohort of 18 to 20 hyperthyroidism patients and approximately 15 patients who later progressed to ophthalmopathy tested prospective prediction of ophthalmopathy. The 90 or so discovery patients were randomly split 7:3 into training and test sets. In several Graves' hyperthyroidism patients, the study also compared T-cell repertoires from thyroid tissue with T-cell repertoires from blood. Once sampling was done, hyperthyroidism patients were given methimazole at a starting dose of 30 mg daily, whereas ophthalmopathy patients were given high-dose intravenous methylprednisolone. According to the paper, TCR Vbeta CDR3 sequencing was carried out on approximately 140 peripheral blood samples, which came from about 45 ophthalmopathy, under 80 hyperthyroidism and roughly 17 progressor patients. What the authors observed across the whole study: Sample size was not statistically predetermined, and blinding of investigators to group allocation was not performed. Blood samples also contained most of the expanded thyroid clonotypes (frequency above 0.001), which suggests that blood repertoires may reflect thyroid immune responses. Ophthalmopathy was separated from stable hyperthyroidism by a 13 V-J signature model, with approximately 86% sensitivity and roughly 81% specificity obtained in cross-validation and 80%/75% obtained in testing. In validation, progression to ophthalmopathy was predicted by the model with more than 65% sensitivity and nearly 75% specificity, a median of roughly six months before onset.

Stable Graves' hyperthyroidism was defined as no progression to ophthalmopathy during 18 months of follow-up. The hyperthyroidism patients were between 18 and 65 years old and newly diagnosed, with a disease duration of less than 2 months. Exclusion was applied to patients with uncontrolled infections, other autoimmune diseases, pregnancy or lactation. Diagnoses relied on clinical symptoms, serum thyroxine and TRAb, thyroid ultrasound and orbital computed tomography. Trizol reagent was used to extract total RNA, and RNA quality was then checked on an Agilent 2100 Bioanalyzer. V is trimmed back by 3 bases and J by 3 bases, and the junction contains 5 bases that no gene match accounts for. The CDR3 numbers 14 residues from cysteine through phenylalanine. Left in the record is the CDR3 DNA by itself, 42 bases read in frame from the first base. From the germline V gene (reference sequence), CDR1 is DFQATT and CDR2 is SNEGSKA.

The TCR beta CDR3 regions were amplified from RNA transcripts. The first round of RT-PCR for the TCR CDR3 was performed with the HTBI primer set and the Qiagen OneStep RT-PCR kit. A second multiplex PCR round built the libraries, followed by size selection and purification. The libraries were sequenced on an Illumina HiSeq2000 using paired-end 100 bp reads. Concerning the study's data processing: SOAPnuke was used to process the raw data, with reads discarded if the reads contained adapters or uncalled bases, had a mean Phred below 15, or lacked an exact constant-primer or identifier match. High-quality paired reads were merged with COPE v1.2.5, and unique nucleotide sequences were defined as clonotypes. Clonotypes were aligned to IMGT TRBV, TRBD and TRBJ reference segments using MiTCR v1.1. The analysis was restricted to V-J combinations with a frequency above 0.0001, which together covered 99% to 99.2% of the repertoires. The TCS score was defined as the ratio of F50 (clonal expansion) to E x V (chaos), calculated using BLOSUM62-based TCRdist between CDR3 peptides within each V-J. Welch's t-statistics and random forest reduced roughly 540 V-J features to roughly 13, which were used in a naive Bayes classifier (R e1071). The similarity between thyroid and blood repertoires was quantified using the Morisita-Horn index. The public reads were quality trimmed at Q25 with fastp and then assembled into clones with MiXCR by TCRdb, keeping productive beta chains. Duplicate CDR3 protein sequences are folded into a single record with the most common DNA and genes. What appears here as the V and J calls and clone size reflects TCRdb's work, not the paper's. Counted in this sample were a few hundred thousand distinct CDR3 sequences; approximately 44% of them appeared once. The ten most abundant clones make up around 7.7% of the sample.

Regarding this clonotype: Its antigen is still unknown. No base quality information exists; no much larger clone differs at one position.

The chain is encoded by TRBV20-1 joined to TRBJ2-5; 9 nucleotides in the junction match TRBD1. The source is a young woman with Graves' hyperthyroidism. The sample was peripheral blood or thyroid tissue (not recorded which). The CDR3 amino acid sequence is: CSASGDRGEETQYF. The sequenced DNA is TGCAGTGCTAGTGGCGACAGGGGGGAAGAGACCCAGTACTTC.